Following are 13 T cell receptor beta chains from one sample sequenced in a study of blood T cell repertoires in COVID-19. The assay was immunoSEQ multiplex PCR, and TCRdb's table has in-frame clones only and misses some. The table records 130,000 to 150,000 clones, around 81% of them present only once. Sequences were obtained from peripheral blood. The receptor set was obtained from a human donor with acute or convalescent COVID-19. The donor label of this sample is uncertain.

The chain's CDR3 is CASSAYSSGTHEKLFF. The CDR3 DNA sequence: TGTGCCAGCAGCGCCTATTCCAGCGGAACGCATGAAAAACTGTTTTTT. The rearrangement links TRBV9 to TRBJ1-4; D gene unclear. V was cut by 3 bases and J by 6 bases, with 18 bases left in between. The CDR3 length is 16 residues. Germline CDR1 is SGDLS and CDR2 is YYNGEE.

The chain uses TRBV5-5 and TRBJ1-4; unclear D gene. CDR1 SGHKS and CDR2 YYEKEE come from the germline V gene (reference sequence). The V end was cut by 6 bases, the J end by 3 bases, with 12 bases between. The CDR3 runs to 14 residues. The CDR3 sequence: CASTPILSNEKLFF. DNA of the CDR3: TGTGCCAGCACCCCCATTTTGTCTAATGAAAAACTGTTTTTT.

The chain joins TRBV5-1 to TRBJ1-1; D remains unclear. The CDR3 spans 13 residues. The V and J ends lost 0 bases and 0 bases respectively, with 3 bases between them. Per the germline V gene, CDR1 is SGHRS and CDR2 is YFSETQ. The chain's CDR3 is CASSLAVNTEAFF. In DNA, the CDR3 is TGCGCCAGCAGCTTGGCCGTGAACACTGAAGCTTTCTTT.

This clone was counted only a few times. V usage is TRBV5-4 and J usage is TRBJ2-5, with 12 bases aligning to TRBD1. Trimming removed 4 bases from V and 2 bases from J; junction bases left unmatched: 9. This CDR3 region has 17 residues. CDR1 is SGHNT, CDR2 YYREEE, per germline (reference sequence). The CDR3 reads CASSPPGQGARQETQYF. CDR3 nucleotides: TGTGCCAGCAGCCCTCCGGGACAGGGGGCGAGGCAAGAGACCCAGTACTTC.

This sequence joins TRBV5-1 and TRBJ1-5; 7 bases fit TRBD1. J was trimmed by 0 bases and V by 1 base; bases with no gene match: 1. This CDR3 has 15 amino acids. Germline loops: CDR1 SGHRS, CDR2 YFSETQ. The DNA for the CDR3 is TGCGCCAGCAGCTTGACAGGGGCTAGCAATCAGCCCCAGCATTTT. It yields the protein CASSLTGASNQPQHF.

The rearrangement joins TRBV15 to TRBJ2-7, with a weak D call TRBD1 (6 bases). The V end was cut by 1 base, the J end by 4 bases, with 17 bases between. The germline CDR1 and CDR2 sequences are LNHNV and YYDKDF (reference sequence). The CDR3 is made up of 16 amino acids. DNA of the CDR3: TGTGCCACCAGCAGAGGTCCCGGACAGTCGGGATACGAGCAGTACTTC. This translates into CATSRGPGQSGYEQYF.

This clone was counted once. The chain couples TRBV6-5 to TRBJ2-3; no clear D. V was shortened by 5 bases and J by 3 bases, with 12 bases between the two germline ends. Germline V lookup: CDR1 MNHEY, CDR2 SVGAGI. The CDR3 runs to 14 residues. This CDR3 is CASSLEHGTDTQYF. The CDR3 nucleotides read TGTGCCAGCAGTCTCGAGCACGGGACAGATACGCAGTATTTT.

The chain couples TRBV7-6 to TRBJ1-1; 9 nucleotides match TRBD1. The CDR3 runs 15 residues. V trimming: 4 bases; J trimming: 1 base; junction bases outside the gene matches: 4. Per germline, CDR1 SGHVS and CDR2 FNYEAQ. CDR3 nucleotide sequence: TGTGCCAGCAGCTCGGGACAGGGAGGGAACACTGAAGCTTTCTTT. Translation: CASSSGQGGNTEAFF.

The genes are TRBV19 and TRBJ2-7; D is uncertain. Germline assignment: CDR1 LNHDA and CDR2 SQIVND (reference sequence). The CDR3 sequence is 13 residues long. V was shortened by 1 base and J by 3 bases, with 7 bases between the two germline ends. CDR3 in DNA: TGTGCCAGTAGTATAGGGCCTGGCTACGAGCAGTACTTC. This encodes CASSIGPGYEQYF.

The J gene is TRBJ1-4, the V gene TRBV2; maybe TRBD1 (5 bases). Germline-derived CDR1 and CDR2 are SNHLY and FYNNEI. This CDR3 contains 16 residues. V was shortened by 5 bases and J by 3 bases, with 16 bases between the two germline ends. The CDR3 DNA sequence: TGTGCCAGCAGTAGACAGCAGACTAGACCTAATGAAAAACTGTTTTTT. It encodes CASSRQQTRPNEKLFF.

The chain links TRBV2 to TRBJ1-5; D not certain. Trimming took off 3 bases at V and 3 bases at J, with 15 bases between the two ends. Germline-derived CDR1 and CDR2 are SNHLY and FYNNEI. CDR3 size: 16 residues. The CDR3 loop reads CASSERAGLTNQPQHF. DNA of the CDR3: TGTGCCAGCAGTGAGAGGGCAGGATTAACCAATCAGCCCCAGCATTTT. Variable domain in full (rest from reference TRBV2 and TRBJ1-5): EPEVTQTPSHQVTQMGQEVILRCVPISNHLYFYWYRQILGQKVEFLVSFYNNEISEKSEIFDDQFSVERPDGSNFTLKIRSTKLEDSAMYFCASSERAGLTNQPQHFGDGTRLSIL.

The chain is built from TRBV3-1 (or the pseudogene TRBV3-2) and TRBJ1-2; a weak D match, TRBD1 (6 bases). This CDR3 comprises 14 residues. The V gene's germline CDR1 is LGHDT and CDR2 YNNKEL (reference sequence). Trimming removed 1 base from V and 4 bases from J, with 10 bases in between. CDR3 sequence: CASSQAGGFYGYTF. CDR3 nucleotides: TGTGCCAGCAGCCAAGCGGGGGGCTTCTATGGCTACACCTTC.

A few counts support this clone. This chain uses TRBV9 with TRBJ2-6; TRBD1 is a possible D gene (6 bases). The germline V gene has CDR1 SGDLS and CDR2 YYNGEE. This CDR3 comprises 14 residues. Trimming removed 3 bases from V and 2 bases from J, with 6 bases in between. For the CDR3, the DNA is TGTGCCAGCAGCGGGACAGCTGGGGCCAACGTCCTGACTTTC. This translates into CASSGTAGANVLTF.